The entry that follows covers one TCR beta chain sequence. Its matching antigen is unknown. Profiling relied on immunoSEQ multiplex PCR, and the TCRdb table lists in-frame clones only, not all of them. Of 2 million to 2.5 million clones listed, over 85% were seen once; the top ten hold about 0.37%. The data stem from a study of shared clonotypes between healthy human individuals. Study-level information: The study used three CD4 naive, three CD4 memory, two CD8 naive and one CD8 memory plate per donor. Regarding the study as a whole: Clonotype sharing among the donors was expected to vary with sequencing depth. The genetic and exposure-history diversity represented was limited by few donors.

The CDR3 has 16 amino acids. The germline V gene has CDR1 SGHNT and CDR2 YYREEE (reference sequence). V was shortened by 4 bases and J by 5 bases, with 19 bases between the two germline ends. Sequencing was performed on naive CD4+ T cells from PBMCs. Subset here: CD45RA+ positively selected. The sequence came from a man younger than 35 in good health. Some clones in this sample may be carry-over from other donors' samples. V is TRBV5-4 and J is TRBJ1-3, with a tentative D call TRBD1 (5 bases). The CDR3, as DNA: TGTGCCAGCAGCGAAGACTTGACAGCCCCTAGAAACACCATATATTTT. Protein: CASSEDLTAPRNTIYF.